This T cell receptor beta chain originates from a study of T cell changes during pregnancy in multiple sclerosis. This CDR3 contains 18 residues. Trimming took 2 bases from V and 4 from J; bases not matched to a gene: 8. Germline assignment: CDR1 LNHDA and CDR2 SQIVND (reference sequence). The assay was immunoSEQ multiplex PCR, and TCRdb's table has in-frame clones only and misses some. Of under 45,000 clones in the sample, roughly 90% were seen once. The sample was CD4+ T cells from peripheral blood mononuclear cells, taken in the second trimester of pregnancy. The sequence was collected from a female donor with multiple sclerosis, enrolled in a pregnancy study. This chain joins TRBV19 and TRBJ2-1; 13 bases align to TRBD2. The CDR3 here is CASSIRRTGLAGYNEQFF. Here the CDR3 DNA reads TGTGCCAGTAGTATAAGGAGGACGGGACTAGCGGGGTACAATGAGCAGTTCTTC. The full variable domain, with the rest looked up from reference TRBV19 and TRBJ2-1, is DGGITQSPKYLFRKEGQNVTLSCEQNLNHDAMYWYRQDPGQGLRLIYYSQIVNDFQKGDIAEGYSVSREKKESFPLTVTSAQKNPTAFYLCASSIRRTGLAGYNEQFFGPGTRLTVL.